This TCR beta chain was observed in a study of T cells in Graves' hyperthyroidism and ophthalmopathy. In this sample, this clonotype turned up many times. The antigen is not known. V lost 5 bases to trimming and J lost 6 bases; unmatched junction nucleotides: 12. Germline CDR1 is DFQATT and CDR2 is SNEGSKA (reference sequence). The CDR3 covers 15 residues. Regions amplified from RNA transcripts were the TCR beta CDR3 regions. In the first-round RT-PCR of the TCR CDR3, the HTBI primer set was used. TCRdb re-analysed the multiplex PCR reads in MiXCR, keeping a single row per CDR3 protein. The repertoire holds roughly 570,000 distinct CDR3 sequences, with 35% to 55% as singletons. Stable Graves' hyperthyroidism denoted no ophthalmopathy progression over 18 months. The study left out patients who had uncontrolled infection, other autoimmune disease, pregnancy or lactation. General study points: From stable hyperthyroidism, ophthalmopathy was set apart by a 13 V-J model. The majority of expanded thyroid clonotypes above 0.001 also appeared in blood.

Sequences were obtained from peripheral blood or thyroid tissue (not recorded which). This TCR came from a woman aged 18 to 35 with Graves' hyperthyroidism. The rearrangement uses TRBV20-1 and TRBJ1-4, with TRBD1 matching over 7 bases. CDR3 sequence reads: CSAHRDSLPDEKLFF. The CDR3 bases are TGCAGTGCTCACCGGGACAGCTTACCGGATGAAAAACTGTTTTTT.